This T cell receptor beta chain was observed in a study of T cell responses to AZD1222 COVID-19 vaccine. Assay: immunoSEQ multiplex PCR; the TCRdb copy retains only in-frame clones and omits some. The sample records 84,000 or so clones, over 75% being singletons. Study results and limitations: Scientists sampled the repertoires only once the peak T cell response had passed. Only 5 or 6 people who got AZD1222 tested seropositive at baseline. When two AZD1222 doses had been given, Spike-specific TCR breadth and depth rose. Reports indicate that nearly half of spike-specific TCRs are directed at unmutated variant regions.

Looked up from germline, CDR1 is MNHEY and CDR2 is SMNVEV (reference sequence). CDR3 length equals 14 residues. V was clipped by 0 bases and J by 7 bases, with 13 bases between them. Turning to this clone: The antigen is not known.

This clonotype originated in an adult in good health. Specimen: peripheral blood, collected on day 0 of AZD1222 vaccination. The rearrangement uses TRBV27 and TRBJ2-7; D is perhaps TRBD1 (5 bases). Here the CDR3 DNA reads TGTGCCAGCAGTTTATCGGTCAATCCAGGGGAGCAGTACTTC. Translation gives CASSLSVNPGEQYF.